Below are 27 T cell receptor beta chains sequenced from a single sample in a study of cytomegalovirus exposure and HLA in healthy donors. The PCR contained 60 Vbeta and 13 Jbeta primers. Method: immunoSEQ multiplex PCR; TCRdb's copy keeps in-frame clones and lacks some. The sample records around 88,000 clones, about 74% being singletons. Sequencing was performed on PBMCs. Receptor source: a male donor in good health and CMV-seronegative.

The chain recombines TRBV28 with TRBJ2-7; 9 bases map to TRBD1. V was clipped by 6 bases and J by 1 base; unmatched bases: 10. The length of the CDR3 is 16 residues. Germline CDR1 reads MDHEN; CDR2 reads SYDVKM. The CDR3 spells CASRFSWTGASYEQYF. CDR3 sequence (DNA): TGTGCCAGCAGATTCTCTTGGACAGGGGCGTCCTACGAGCAGTACTTC.

The CDR3 region has the DNA TGCGCCAGCAGCTCCAGCGGGAGCTCCTACAATGAGCAGTTCTTC. Translation gives CASSSSGSSYNEQFF. The rearrangement links TRBV5-1 to TRBJ2-1, with 8 bases lining up with TRBD2. V shed 3 bases and J 0 bases; nucleotides not matched to a gene: 2. Germline CDR1 and CDR2: SGHRS and YFSETQ. The CDR3 sequence is 15 residues long.

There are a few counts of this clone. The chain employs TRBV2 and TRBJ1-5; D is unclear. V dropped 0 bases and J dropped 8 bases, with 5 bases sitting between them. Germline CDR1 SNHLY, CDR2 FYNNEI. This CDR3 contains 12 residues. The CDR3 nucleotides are TGTGCCAGCAGTGAAGCTTCGGAGCCCCAGCATTTT. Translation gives CASSEASEPQHF.

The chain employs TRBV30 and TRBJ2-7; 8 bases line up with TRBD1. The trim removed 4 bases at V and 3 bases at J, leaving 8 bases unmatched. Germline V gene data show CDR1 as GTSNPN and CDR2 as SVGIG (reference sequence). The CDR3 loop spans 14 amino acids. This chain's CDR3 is CAWKGQVRDYEQYF. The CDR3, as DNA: TGTGCCTGGAAGGGACAGGTCCGCGACTACGAGCAGTACTTC.

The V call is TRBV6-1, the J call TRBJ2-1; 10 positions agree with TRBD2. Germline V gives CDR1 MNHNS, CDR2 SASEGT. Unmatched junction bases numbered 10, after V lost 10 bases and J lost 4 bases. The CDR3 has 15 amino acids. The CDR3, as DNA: TGTGCCAACGGGGGAAGCGGGAGGGATTACAATGAGCAGTTCTTC. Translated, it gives CANGGSGRDYNEQFF.

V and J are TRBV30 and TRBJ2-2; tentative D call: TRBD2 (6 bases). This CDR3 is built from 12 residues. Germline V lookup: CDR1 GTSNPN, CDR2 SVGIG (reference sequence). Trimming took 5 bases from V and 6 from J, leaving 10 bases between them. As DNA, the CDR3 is TGTGCCTGGGCGGGAAACCCCGGGGAGCTGTTTTTT. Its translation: CAWAGNPGELFF.

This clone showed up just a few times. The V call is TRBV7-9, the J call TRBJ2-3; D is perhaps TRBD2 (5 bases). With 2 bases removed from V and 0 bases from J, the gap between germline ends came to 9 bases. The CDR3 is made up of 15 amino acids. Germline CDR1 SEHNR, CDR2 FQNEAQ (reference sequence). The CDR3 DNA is TGTGCCAGCAGCTTATCGTCGGGGAGCACAGATACGCAGTATTTT. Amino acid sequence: CASSLSSGSTDTQYF.

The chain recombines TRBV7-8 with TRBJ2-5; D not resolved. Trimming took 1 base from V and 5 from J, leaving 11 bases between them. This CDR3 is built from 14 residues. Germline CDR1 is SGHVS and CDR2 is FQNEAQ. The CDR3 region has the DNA TGTGCCAGCAGCTTAGGGCTAGTTCGGGAGACCCAGTACTTC. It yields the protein CASSLGLVRETQYF.

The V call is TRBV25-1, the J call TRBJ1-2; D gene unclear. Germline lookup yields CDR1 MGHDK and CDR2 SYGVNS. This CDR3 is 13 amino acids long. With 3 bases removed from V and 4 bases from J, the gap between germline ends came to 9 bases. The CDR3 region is CASSDTFLYGYTF. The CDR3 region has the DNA TGTGCCAGCAGTGACACTTTCCTCTATGGCTACACCTTC.

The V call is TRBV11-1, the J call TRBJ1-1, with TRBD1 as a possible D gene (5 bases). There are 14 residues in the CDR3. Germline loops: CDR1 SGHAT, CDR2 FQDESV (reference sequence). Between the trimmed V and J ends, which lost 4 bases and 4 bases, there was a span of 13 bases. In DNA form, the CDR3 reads TGTGCCAGCAGCTCGCGGAGGGGTCTCACTGAAGCTTTCTTT. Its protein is CASSSRRGLTEAFF.

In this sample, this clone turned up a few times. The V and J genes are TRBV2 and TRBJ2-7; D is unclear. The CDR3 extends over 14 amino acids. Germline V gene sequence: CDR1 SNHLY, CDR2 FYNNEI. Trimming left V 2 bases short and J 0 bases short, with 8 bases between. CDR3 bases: TGTGCCAGCAGTGAACCGACATCCTCCTACGAGCAGTACTTC. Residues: CASSEPTSSYEQYF.

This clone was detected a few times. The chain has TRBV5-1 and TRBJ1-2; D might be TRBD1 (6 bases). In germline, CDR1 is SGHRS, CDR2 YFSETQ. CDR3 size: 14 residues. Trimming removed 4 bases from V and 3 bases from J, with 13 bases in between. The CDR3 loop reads CASSPRTDHYGYTF. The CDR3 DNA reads TGCGCCAGCAGCCCAAGGACAGACCACTATGGCTACACCTTC.

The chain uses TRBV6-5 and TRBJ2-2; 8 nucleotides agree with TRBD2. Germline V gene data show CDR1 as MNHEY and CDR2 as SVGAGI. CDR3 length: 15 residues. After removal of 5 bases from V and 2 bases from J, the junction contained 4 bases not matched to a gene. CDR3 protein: CASSVLAENTGELFF. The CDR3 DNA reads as TGTGCCAGCAGTGTACTAGCGGAAAACACCGGGGAGCTGTTTTTT.

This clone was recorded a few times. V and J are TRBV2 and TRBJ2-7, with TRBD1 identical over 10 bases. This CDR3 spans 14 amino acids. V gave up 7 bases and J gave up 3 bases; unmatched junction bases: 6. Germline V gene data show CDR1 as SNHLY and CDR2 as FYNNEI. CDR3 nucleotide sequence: TGTGCCAGCAATTGGGACAGGGGCGACTACGAGCAGTACTTC. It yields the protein CASNWDRGDYEQYF.

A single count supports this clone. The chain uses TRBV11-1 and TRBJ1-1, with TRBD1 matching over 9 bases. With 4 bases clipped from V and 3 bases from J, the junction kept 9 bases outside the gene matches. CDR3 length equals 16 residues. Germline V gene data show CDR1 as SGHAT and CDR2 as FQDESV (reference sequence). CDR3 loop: CASSYGQGRGDTEAFF. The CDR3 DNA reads TGTGCCAGCAGCTATGGACAGGGGAGAGGCGACACTGAAGCTTTCTTT.

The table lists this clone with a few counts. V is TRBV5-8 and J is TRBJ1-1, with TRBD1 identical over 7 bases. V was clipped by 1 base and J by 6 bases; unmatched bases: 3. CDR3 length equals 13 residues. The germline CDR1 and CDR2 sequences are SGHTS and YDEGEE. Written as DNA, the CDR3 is TGTGCCAGCAGCTTGCCCACAGGGGCTGAAGCTTTCTTT. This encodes CASSLPTGAEAFF.

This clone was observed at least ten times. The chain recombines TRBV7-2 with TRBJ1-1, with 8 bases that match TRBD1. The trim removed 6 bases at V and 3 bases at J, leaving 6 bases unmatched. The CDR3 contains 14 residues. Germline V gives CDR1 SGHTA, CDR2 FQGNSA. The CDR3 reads CASRPQGADTEAFF. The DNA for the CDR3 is TGTGCCAGCAGACCTCAGGGGGCAGACACTGAAGCTTTCTTT.

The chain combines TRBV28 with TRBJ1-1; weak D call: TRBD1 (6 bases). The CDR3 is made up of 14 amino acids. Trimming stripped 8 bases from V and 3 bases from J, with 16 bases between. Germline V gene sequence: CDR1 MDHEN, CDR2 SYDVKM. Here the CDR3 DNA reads TGTGCCAGCGTTGACGCGGGGGGCTACACTGAAGCTTTCTTT. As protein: CASVDAGGYTEAFF. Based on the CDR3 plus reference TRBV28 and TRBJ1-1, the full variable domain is DVKVTQSSRYLVKRTGEKVFLECVQDMDHENMFWYRQDPGLGLRLIYFSYDVKMKEKGDIPEGYSVSREKKERFSLILESASTNQTSMYLCASVDAGGYTEAFFGQGTRLTVV.

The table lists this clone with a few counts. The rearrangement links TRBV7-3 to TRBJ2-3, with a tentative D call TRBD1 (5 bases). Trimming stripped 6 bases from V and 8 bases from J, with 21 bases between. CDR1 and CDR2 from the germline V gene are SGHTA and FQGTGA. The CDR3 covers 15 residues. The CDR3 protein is CASSKVQGELGTQYF. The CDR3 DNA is TGTGCCAGCAGTAAAGTTCAGGGCGAGCTTGGTACGCAGTATTTT. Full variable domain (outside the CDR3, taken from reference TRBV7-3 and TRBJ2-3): GAGVSQTPSNKVTEKGKYVELRCDPISGHTALYWYRQSLGQGPEFLIYFQGTGAADDSGLPNDRFFAVRPEGSVSTLKIQRTERGDSAVYLCASSKVQGELGTQYFGPGTRLTVL.

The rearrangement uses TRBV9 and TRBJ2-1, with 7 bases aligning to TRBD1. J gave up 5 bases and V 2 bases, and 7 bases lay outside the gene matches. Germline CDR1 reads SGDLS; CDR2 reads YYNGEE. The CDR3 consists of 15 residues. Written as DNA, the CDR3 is TGTGCCAGCAGCGTGAGTAACAGGGGAGACAATGAGCAGTTCTTC. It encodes CASSVSNRGDNEQFF.

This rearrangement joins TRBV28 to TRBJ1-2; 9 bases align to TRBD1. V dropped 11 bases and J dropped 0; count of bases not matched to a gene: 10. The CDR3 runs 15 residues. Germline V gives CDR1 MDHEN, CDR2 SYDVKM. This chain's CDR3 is CACRDRAAPNYGYTF. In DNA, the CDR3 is TGTGCCTGCCGGGACAGGGCAGCTCCTAACTATGGCTACACCTTC.

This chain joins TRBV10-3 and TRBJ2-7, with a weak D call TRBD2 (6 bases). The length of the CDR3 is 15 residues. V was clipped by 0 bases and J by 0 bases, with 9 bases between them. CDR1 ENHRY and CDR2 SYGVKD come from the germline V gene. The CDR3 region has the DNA TGTGCCATCAGTGAGTCGATCGGGGGCTCCTACGAGCAGTACTTC. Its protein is CAISESIGGSYEQYF.

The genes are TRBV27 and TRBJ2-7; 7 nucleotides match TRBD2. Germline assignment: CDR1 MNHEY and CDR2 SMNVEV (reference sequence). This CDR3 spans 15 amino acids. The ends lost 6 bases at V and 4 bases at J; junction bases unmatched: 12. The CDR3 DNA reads TGTGCCAGCAGAACCACAGCGGGATCTAATTACGAGCAGTACTTC. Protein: CASRTTAGSNYEQYF.

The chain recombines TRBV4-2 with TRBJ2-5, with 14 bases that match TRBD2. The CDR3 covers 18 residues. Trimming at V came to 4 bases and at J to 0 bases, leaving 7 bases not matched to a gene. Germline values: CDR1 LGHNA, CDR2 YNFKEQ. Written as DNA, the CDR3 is TGTGCCAGCAGCCGAGGACTAGCGGGAGGCGGGTACCAAGAGACCCAGTACTTC. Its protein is CASSRGLAGGGYQETQYF.

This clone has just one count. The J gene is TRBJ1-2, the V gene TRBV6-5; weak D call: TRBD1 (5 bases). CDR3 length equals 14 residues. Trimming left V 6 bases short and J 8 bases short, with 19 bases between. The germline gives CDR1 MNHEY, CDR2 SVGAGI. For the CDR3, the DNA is TGTGCCAGCAGCCCAGACGGGCTTAAGGGGGGCTACACCTTC. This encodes CASSPDGLKGGYTF.

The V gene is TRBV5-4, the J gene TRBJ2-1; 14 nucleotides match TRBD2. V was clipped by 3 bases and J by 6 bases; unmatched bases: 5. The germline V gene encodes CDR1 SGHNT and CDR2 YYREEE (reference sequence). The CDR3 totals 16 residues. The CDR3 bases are TGTGCCAGCAGCTCGGGGACTAGCGGGGGTTTCAATGAGCAGTTCTTC. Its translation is CASSSGTSGGFNEQFF.

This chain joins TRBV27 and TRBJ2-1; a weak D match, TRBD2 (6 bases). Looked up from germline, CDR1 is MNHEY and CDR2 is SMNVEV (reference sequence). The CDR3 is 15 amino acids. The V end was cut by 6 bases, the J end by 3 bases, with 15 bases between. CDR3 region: CASRTRDSIYNEQFF. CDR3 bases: TGTGCCAGCAGAACCCGGGACTCCATCTACAATGAGCAGTTCTTC.